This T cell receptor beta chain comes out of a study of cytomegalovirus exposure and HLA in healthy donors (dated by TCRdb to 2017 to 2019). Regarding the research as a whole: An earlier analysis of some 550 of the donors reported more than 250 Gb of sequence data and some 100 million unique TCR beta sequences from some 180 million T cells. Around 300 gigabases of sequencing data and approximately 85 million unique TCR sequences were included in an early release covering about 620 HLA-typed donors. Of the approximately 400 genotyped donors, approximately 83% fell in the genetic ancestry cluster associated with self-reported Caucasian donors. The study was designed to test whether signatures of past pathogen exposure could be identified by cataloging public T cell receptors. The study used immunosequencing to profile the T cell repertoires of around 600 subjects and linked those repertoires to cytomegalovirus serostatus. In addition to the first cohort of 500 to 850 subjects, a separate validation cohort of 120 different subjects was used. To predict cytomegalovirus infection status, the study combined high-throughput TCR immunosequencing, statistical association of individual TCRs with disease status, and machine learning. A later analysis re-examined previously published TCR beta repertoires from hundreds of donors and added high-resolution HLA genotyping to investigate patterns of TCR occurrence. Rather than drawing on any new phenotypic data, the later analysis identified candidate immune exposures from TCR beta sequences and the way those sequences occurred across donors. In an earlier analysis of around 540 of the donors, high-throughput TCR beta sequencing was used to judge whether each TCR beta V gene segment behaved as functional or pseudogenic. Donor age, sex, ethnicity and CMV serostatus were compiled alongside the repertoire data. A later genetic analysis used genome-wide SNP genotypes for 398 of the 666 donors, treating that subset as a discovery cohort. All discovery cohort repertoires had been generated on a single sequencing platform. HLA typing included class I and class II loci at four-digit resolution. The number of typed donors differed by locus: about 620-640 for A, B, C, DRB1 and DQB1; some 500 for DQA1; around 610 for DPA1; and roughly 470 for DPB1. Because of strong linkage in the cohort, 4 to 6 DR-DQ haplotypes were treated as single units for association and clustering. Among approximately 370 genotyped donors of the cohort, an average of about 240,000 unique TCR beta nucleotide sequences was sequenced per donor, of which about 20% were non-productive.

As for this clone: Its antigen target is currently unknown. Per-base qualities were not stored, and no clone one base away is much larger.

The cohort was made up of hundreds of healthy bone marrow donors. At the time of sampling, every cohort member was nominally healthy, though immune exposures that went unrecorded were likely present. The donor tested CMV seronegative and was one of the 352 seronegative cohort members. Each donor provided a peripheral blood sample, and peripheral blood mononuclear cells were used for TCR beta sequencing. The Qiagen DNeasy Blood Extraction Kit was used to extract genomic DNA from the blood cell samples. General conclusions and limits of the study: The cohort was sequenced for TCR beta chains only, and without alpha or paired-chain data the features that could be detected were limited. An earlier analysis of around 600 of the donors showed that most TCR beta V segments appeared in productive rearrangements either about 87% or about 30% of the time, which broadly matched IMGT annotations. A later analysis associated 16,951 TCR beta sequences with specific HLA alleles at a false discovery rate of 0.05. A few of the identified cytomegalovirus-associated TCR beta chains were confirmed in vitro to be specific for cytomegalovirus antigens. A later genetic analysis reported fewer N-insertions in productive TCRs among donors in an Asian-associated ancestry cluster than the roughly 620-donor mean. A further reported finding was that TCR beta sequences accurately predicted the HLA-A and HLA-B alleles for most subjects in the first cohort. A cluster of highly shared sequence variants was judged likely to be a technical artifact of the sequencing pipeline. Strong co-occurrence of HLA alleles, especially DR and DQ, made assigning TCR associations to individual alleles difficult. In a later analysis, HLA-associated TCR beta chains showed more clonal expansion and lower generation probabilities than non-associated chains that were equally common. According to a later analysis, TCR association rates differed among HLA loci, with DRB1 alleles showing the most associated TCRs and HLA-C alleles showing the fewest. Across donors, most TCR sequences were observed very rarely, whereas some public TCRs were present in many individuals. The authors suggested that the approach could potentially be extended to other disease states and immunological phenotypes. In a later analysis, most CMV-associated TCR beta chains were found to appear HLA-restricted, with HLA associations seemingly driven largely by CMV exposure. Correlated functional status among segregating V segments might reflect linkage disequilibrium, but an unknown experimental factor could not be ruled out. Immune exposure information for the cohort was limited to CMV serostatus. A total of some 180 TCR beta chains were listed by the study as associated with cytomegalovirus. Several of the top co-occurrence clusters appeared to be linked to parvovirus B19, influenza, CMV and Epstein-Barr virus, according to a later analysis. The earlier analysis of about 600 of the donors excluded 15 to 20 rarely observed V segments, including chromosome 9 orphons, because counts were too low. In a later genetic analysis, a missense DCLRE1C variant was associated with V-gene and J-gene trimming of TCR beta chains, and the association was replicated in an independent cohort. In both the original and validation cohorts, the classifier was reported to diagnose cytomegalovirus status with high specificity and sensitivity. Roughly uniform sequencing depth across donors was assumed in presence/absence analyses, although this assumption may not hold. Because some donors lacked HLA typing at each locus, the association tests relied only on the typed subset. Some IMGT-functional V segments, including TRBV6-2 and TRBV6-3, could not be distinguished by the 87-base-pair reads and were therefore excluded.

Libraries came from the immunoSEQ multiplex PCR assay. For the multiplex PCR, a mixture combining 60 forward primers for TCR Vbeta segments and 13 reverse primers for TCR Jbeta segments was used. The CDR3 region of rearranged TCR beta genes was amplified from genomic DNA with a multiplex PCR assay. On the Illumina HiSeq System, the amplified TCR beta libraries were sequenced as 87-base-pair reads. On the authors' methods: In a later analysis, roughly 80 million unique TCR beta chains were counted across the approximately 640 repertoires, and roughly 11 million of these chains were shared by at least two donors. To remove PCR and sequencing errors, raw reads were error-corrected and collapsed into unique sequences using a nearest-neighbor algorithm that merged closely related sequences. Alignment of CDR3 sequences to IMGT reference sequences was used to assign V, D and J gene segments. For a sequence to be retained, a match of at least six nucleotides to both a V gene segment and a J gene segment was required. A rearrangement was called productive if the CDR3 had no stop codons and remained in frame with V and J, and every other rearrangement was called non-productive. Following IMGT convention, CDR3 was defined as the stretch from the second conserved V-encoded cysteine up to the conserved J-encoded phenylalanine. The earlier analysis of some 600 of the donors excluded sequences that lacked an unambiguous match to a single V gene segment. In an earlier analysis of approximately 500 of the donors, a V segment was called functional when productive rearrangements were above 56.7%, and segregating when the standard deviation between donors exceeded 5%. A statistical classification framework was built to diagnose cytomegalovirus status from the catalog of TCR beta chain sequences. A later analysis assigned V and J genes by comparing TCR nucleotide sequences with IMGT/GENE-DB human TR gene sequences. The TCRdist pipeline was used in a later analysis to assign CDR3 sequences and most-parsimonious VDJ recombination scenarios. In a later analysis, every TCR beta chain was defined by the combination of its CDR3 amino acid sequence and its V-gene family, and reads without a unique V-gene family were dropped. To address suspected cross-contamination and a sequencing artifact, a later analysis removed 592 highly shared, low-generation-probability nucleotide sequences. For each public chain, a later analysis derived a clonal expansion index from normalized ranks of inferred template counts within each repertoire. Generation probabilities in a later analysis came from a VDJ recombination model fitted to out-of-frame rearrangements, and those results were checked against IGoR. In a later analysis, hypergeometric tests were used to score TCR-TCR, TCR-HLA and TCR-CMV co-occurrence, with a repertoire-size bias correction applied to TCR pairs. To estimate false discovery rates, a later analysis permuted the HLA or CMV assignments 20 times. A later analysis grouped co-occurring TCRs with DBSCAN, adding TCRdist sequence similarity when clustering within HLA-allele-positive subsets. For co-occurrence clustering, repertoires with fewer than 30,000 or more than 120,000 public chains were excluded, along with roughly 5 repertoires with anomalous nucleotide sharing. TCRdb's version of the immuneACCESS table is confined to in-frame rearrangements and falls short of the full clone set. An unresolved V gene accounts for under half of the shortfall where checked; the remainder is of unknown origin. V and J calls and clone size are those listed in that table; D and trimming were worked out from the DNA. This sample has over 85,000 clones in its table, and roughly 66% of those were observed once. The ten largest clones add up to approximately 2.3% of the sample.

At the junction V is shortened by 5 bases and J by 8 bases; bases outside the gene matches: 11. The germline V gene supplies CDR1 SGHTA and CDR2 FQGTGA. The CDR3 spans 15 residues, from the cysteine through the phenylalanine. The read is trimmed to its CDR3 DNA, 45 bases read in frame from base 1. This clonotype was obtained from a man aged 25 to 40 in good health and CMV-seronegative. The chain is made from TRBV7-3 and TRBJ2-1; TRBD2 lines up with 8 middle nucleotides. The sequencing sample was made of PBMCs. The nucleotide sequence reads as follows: TGTGCCAGCAGCCTATACGGGGGGGCCTGGGATGAGCAGTTCTTC. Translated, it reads CASSLYGGAWDEQFF.